This passage covers 3 T cell receptor beta chains from one sample sequenced in a study of CD8 T cells in ankylosing spondylitis. Each CDR3 protein is one row after TCRdb ran MiXCR on the 5' RACE reads. The table lists 150,000 to 200,000 distinct CDR3 sequences, about an eighth of them singletons, with approximately 10% in the top ten. The specimen sequenced was blood, either unsorted or a sorted T cell fraction (not recorded which). All receptors come from a female donor with ankylosing spondylitis or in good health (not recorded which).

This clonotype was picked up a small number of times. The CDR3 DNA sequence: TGTGCCAGCAGCCAACCGGGACGACACTCTTATGGCTACACCTTC. This gives the protein CASSQPGRHSYGYTF. The rearrangement joins TRBV4-2 to TRBJ1-2; tentative D call: TRBD1 (5 bases). The CDR3 runs to 15 residues. V lost 2 bases to trimming and J lost 5 bases, with 15 bases between them. The germline CDR1 and CDR2 sequences are LGHNA and YNFKEQ.

Many counts were recorded for this clonotype. CDR3 amino acids: CASSWVPSGQGETQYF. The CDR3 DNA follows: TGTGCCAGCAGCTGGGTCCCAAGCGGACAGGGAGAGACCCAGTACTTC. The gene calls are TRBV5-5 and TRBJ2-5; 8 bases match TRBD1. The trim removed 3 bases at V and 4 bases at J, leaving 11 bases unmatched. The CDR3 sequence is 16 residues long. Looked up from germline, CDR1 is SGHKS and CDR2 is YYEKEE (reference sequence). The full variable domain, completed using reference TRBV5-5 and TRBJ2-5, is DAGVTQSPTHLIKTRGQQVTLRCSPISGHKSVSWYQQVLGQGPQFIFQYYEKEERGRGNFPDRFSARQFPNYSSELNVNALLLGDSALYLCASSWVPSGQGETQYFGPGTRLLVL.

This clonotype was detected ten times or more. J is TRBJ2-5 and V is TRBV3-1, with D perhaps TRBD1 or TRBD2 (5 bases each). Trimming left V 1 base short and J 5 bases short, with 11 bases between. Germline V gives CDR1 LGHDT, CDR2 YNNKEL (reference sequence). This CDR3 is 14 amino acids long. The CDR3 DNA follows: TGTGCCAGCAGCCAAGTTCAGGGACGGGAGACCCAGTACTTC. This gives the protein CASSQVQGRETQYF.